This TCR beta chain was captured in a study of cytomegalovirus exposure and HLA in healthy donors listed by TCRdb under 2017. Notes on the research overall: According to an earlier analysis of a few hundred of the donors, 150 million to 200 million T cells yielded roughly 100 million unique TCR beta sequences and roughly 280 Gb of sequence data. About 280 gigabases of sequencing data and 80 million or so unique TCR sequences were included in an early release covering over 600 HLA-typed donors. The genetic ancestry cluster associated with self-reported Caucasian donors included roughly four fifths of the 398 genotyped donors. The study aimed to test whether cataloging public T cell receptors could reveal signatures of past pathogen exposure. Using immunosequencing, the study profiled T cell repertoires from around 670 subjects and related those repertoires to cytomegalovirus serostatus. A separate validation cohort of 100 to 150 different subjects was used in addition to the 666-subject first cohort. To predict cytomegalovirus infection status, the study combined high-throughput TCR immunosequencing, statistical association of individual TCRs with disease status, and machine learning. A later analysis re-analyzed previously published TCR beta repertoires from 600 to 850 donors and added high-resolution HLA genotyping to study TCR occurrence patterns. The later analysis used no new phenotypic data to find candidate immune exposures, relying instead on TCR beta sequences and their occurrence across donors. An earlier analysis of approximately 640 of the donors applied high-throughput TCR beta sequencing to assess whether each TCR beta V gene segment acted as functional or pseudogenic. Donor age, sex, ethnicity and CMV serostatus were collected together with the repertoire data. A later genetic analysis took genome-wide SNP genotypes for about three fifths of the roughly 700 donors and used that subset as a discovery cohort. All discovery cohort repertoires had been generated using a single sequencing platform. Both class I and class II loci were covered by HLA typing, at four-digit resolution. The number of donors typed differed by locus, with roughly 629-640 for A, B, C, DRB1 and DQB1, about 500 for DQA1, under 610 for DPA1, and approximately 470 for DPB1. Because of strong linkage in the cohort, roughly five DR-DQ haplotypes were treated as single units for association and clustering. Across 300 to 500 genotyped donors of the cohort, an average of approximately 200,000 unique TCR beta nucleotide sequences per donor were sequenced, and 15% to 20% of those sequences were non-productive. The full study reports these points: A later analysis found that most CMV-associated TCR beta chains appeared HLA-restricted, with HLA associations seemingly driven largely by CMV exposure. According to the authors, the approach could potentially be generalized to other disease states and immunological phenotypes. In a later analysis, HLA-associated TCR beta chains showed more clonal expansion and lower generation probabilities than non-associated chains that were equally common. A later genetic analysis reported fewer N-insertions in productive TCRs among donors in an Asian-associated ancestry cluster than the approximately 670-donor mean. This cohort had only TCR beta chains sequenced, and the lack of alpha or paired-chain data limited which features could be detected. In a later analysis, TCR association rates were found to vary across HLA loci, with the most associated TCRs seen for DRB1 alleles and the fewest for HLA-C alleles. In a later analysis, several top co-occurrence clusters were reported to appear linked to parvovirus B19, influenza, CMV and Epstein-Barr virus. In the study, approximately 150 TCR beta chains were listed as associated with cytomegalovirus. Because HLA typing was missing for some donors at each locus, association tests included only the typed subset. Correlated functional status among segregating V segments might be attributable to linkage disequilibrium, but an unknown experimental factor could not be ruled out. An earlier analysis of approximately 600 of the donors showed that most TCR beta V segments appeared in productive rearrangements either about 87% or about 30% of the time, which broadly matched IMGT annotations. The presence/absence analyses assumed that sequencing depth was roughly uniform across donors, and that assumption may not be true. A further reported finding was that TCR beta sequences accurately predicted the HLA-A and HLA-B alleles for most subjects in the first cohort. In a later analysis, around 17,000 TCR beta sequences were associated with specific HLA alleles at a false discovery rate of 0.05. Some IMGT-functional V segments, including TRBV6-2 and TRBV6-3, could not be distinguished by the 87-base-pair reads and were therefore excluded. A few of the identified cytomegalovirus-associated TCR beta chains were confirmed in vitro to be specific for cytomegalovirus antigens. Seventeen rarely observed V segments, including chromosome 9 orphons, were excluded from the earlier analysis of about 600 of the donors because counts were too low. The classifier was reported to diagnose cytomegalovirus status with high specificity and sensitivity in both the original and validation cohorts. A later genetic analysis associated a missense DCLRE1C variant with V-gene and J-gene trimming of TCR beta chains, and an independent cohort replicated the association. When HLA alleles, especially DR and DQ, strongly co-occurred, attributing TCR associations to individual alleles was difficult. CMV serostatus was the only immune exposure information available for the cohort. While some public TCRs were present in many individuals, most TCR sequences turned up only very rarely across donors. The sequencing pipeline was judged likely to have produced a cluster of highly shared sequence variants as a technical artifact.

Library construction relied on the immunoSEQ multiplex PCR assay. The multiplex PCR relied on a mix of 60 forward primers for TCR Vbeta segments and 13 reverse primers for TCR Jbeta segments. A multiplex PCR assay on genomic DNA amplified the CDR3 region of rearranged TCR beta genes. The Illumina HiSeq System was used to sequence the amplified TCR beta libraries as 87-base-pair reads. On the authors' methods: A later analysis counted 65 million to 90 million unique TCR beta chains across the 700 or so repertoires, and some 11 million of these chains were shared by at least two donors. Raw reads were error-corrected and collapsed into unique sequences with a nearest-neighbor algorithm that merged closely related sequences to remove PCR and sequencing errors. Alignment of CDR3 sequences to IMGT reference sequences was used to assign V, D and J gene segments. For a sequence to be retained, at least a six-nucleotide match to both a V gene segment and a J gene segment was required. A rearrangement counted as productive if the CDR3 had no stop codons and remained in frame with V and J, and every other rearrangement counted as non-productive. Following IMGT convention, CDR3 was defined as the stretch from the second conserved V-encoded cysteine up to the conserved J-encoded phenylalanine. Sequences without an unambiguous match to a single V gene segment were excluded from the earlier analysis of about 600 of the donors. An earlier analysis of almost 600 of the donors classified V segments as functional when productive rearrangements were above 56.7% and as segregating when the standard deviation between donors was above 5%. A statistical classification framework was built for diagnosing cytomegalovirus status from the catalog of TCR beta chain sequences. A later analysis assigned V and J genes by comparing TCR nucleotide sequences with IMGT/GENE-DB human TR gene sequences. In a later analysis, CDR3 sequences and most-parsimonious VDJ recombination scenarios were assigned using the TCRdist pipeline. In a later analysis, every TCR beta chain was defined by the combination of its CDR3 amino acid sequence and its V-gene family, and reads without a unique V-gene family were dropped. In a later analysis, around 600 highly shared, low-generation-probability nucleotide sequences were removed to address suspected cross-contamination and a sequencing artifact. For each public chain, a later analysis derived a clonal expansion index from normalized ranks of inferred template counts within each repertoire. In a later analysis, generation probabilities were computed with a VDJ recombination model fitted to out-of-frame rearrangements, and the resulting probabilities were checked against IGoR. In a later analysis, hypergeometric tests were used to score TCR-TCR, TCR-HLA and TCR-CMV co-occurrence, with a repertoire-size bias correction applied to TCR pairs. False discovery rates were estimated in a later analysis by permuting HLA or CMV assignments 20 times. In a later analysis, co-occurring TCRs were grouped with DBSCAN, and TCRdist sequence similarity was added when clustering was performed within HLA-allele-positive subsets. Repertoires with fewer than 30,000 or more than 120,000 public chains, plus five repertoires with anomalous nucleotide sharing, were excluded from co-occurrence clustering. The source is immuneACCESS, and TCRdb retained only in-frame sequences with V and J called. Part of the clones is not carried over; for the studies checked, unresolved V genes explain less than half of this, and the remainder is unexplained. The V and J calls and clone size come from that table; D and trimming were worked out from the DNA. The sample yields roughly 220,000 clones; roughly 80% were counted once. The ten top clones hold approximately 2.8% of the sample.

The cohort consisted of more than 650 healthy bone marrow donors. At the time of sampling, every cohort member was nominally healthy, though immune exposures that went unrecorded were likely present. The donor was CMV seronegative and belonged to the group of 352 seronegative cohort members. Each donor provided a peripheral blood sample, and peripheral blood mononuclear cells were used for TCR beta sequencing. Genomic DNA extraction from the blood cell samples was performed with the Qiagen DNeasy Blood Extraction Kit. As concerns this clone: No cognate antigen has been identified for it. The record has no base qualities; no much larger clone is one base away.

CDR1 and CDR2, looked up from the germline V gene, are SGHDN and FVKESK. For this chain, trimming is 4 bases at the V end and 1 base at the J end, and the number of junction bases without a gene match is 7. The CDR3 runs 16 residues from the cysteine to the phenylalanine. Only CDR3 DNA remains: 48 bases, in frame from the first base. What was sequenced was PBMCs. This TCR was recovered from a man younger than 45 in good health and CMV-seronegative. This chain joins TRBV14 to TRBJ1-5, with TRBD1 identical over 7 junction bases. The sequenced DNA is TGTGCCAGCAGCCTCAGACAGGGCCCAAGCAATCAGCCCCAGCATTTT. Its translation reads: CASSLRQGPSNQPQHF.